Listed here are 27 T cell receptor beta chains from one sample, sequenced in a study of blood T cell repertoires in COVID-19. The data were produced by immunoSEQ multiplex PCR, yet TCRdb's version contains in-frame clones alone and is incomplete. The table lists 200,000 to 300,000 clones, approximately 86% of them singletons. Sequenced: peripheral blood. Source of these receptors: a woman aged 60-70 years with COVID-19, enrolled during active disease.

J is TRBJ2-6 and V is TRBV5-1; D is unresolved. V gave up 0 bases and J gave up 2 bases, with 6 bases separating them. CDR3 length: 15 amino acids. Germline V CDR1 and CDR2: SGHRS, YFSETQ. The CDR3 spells CASSLVSAGANVLTF. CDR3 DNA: TGCGCCAGCAGCTTGGTGTCAGCTGGGGCCAACGTCCTGACTTTC. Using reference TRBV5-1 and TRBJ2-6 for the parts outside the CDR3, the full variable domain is KAGVTQTPRYLIKTRGQQVTLSCSPISGHRSVSWYQQTPGQGLQFLFEYFSETQRNKGNFPGRFSGRQFSNSRSEMNVSTLELGDSALYLCASSLVSAGANVLTFGAGSRLTVL.

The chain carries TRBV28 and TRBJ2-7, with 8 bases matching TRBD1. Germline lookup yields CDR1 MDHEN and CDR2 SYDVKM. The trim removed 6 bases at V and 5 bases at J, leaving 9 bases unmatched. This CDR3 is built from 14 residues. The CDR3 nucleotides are TGTGCCAGCAGCCGGACAGGGCTTCGGAACGAGCAGTACTTC. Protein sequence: CASSRTGLRNEQYF. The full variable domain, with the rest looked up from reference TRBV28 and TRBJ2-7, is DVKVTQSSRYLVKRTGEKVFLECVQDMDHENMFWYRQDPGLGLRLIYFSYDVKMKEKGDIPEGYSVSREKKERFSLILESASTNQTSMYLCASSRTGLRNEQYFGPGTRLTVT.

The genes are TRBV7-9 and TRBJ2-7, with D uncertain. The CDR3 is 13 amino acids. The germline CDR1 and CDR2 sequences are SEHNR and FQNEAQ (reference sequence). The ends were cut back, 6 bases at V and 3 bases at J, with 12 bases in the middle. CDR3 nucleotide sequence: TGTGCCAGCAGTAACCCTCCAGTCTACGAGCAGTACTTC. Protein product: CASSNPPVYEQYF.

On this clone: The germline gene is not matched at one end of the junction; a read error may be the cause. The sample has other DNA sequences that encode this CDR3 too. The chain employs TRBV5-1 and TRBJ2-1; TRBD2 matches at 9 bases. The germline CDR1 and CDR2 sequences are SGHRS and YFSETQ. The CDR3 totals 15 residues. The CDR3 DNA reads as TGCGCCAGCAGCTTGCAGCGGGGGGCCTACAATGAACAGTTCTTC. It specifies CASSLQRGAYNEQFF.

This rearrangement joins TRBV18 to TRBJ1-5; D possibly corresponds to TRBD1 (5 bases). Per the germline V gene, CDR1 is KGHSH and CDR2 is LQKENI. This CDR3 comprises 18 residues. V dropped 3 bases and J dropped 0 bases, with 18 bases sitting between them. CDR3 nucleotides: TGTGCCAGCTCACCCCGGGACTTATCAATCTATAGCAATCAGCCCCAGCATTTT. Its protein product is CASSPRDLSIYSNQPQHF.

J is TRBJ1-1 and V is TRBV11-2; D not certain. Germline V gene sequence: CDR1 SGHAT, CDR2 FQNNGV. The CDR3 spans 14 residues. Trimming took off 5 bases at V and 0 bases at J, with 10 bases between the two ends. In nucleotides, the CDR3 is TGTGCCAGCAGCCATCCCACAGTGAACACTGAAGCTTTCTTT. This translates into CASSHPTVNTEAFF.

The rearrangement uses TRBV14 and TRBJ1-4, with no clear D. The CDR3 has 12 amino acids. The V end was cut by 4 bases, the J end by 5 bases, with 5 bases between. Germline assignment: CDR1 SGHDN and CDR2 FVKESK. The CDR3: CASSPQNEKLFF. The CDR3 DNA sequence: TGTGCCAGCAGCCCCCAGAATGAAAAACTGTTTTTT. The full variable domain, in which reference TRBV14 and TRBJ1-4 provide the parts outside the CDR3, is EAGVTQFPSHSVIEKGQTVTLRCDPISGHDNLYWYRRVMGKEIKFLLHFVKESKQDESGMPNNRFLAERTGGTYSTLKVQPAELEDSGVYFCASSPQNEKLFFGSGTQLSVL.

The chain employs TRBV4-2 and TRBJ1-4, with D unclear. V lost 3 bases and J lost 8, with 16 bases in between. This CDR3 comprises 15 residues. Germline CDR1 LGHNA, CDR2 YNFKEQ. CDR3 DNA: TGTGCCAGCAGCCAGAGACTCTCACCTGGGGAAAAACTGTTTTTT. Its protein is CASSQRLSPGEKLFF.

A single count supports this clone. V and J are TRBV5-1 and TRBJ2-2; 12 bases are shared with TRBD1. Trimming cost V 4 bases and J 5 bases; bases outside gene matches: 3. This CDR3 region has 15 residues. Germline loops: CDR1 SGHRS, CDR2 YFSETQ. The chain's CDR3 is CASSRDRGHTGELFF. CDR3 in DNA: TGCGCCAGCAGCCGGGACAGGGGGCATACCGGGGAGCTGTTTTTT.

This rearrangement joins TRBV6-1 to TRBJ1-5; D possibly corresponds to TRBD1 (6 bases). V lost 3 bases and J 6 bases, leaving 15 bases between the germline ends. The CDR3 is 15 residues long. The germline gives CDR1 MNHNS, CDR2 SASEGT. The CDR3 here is CASSEDRQRSQPQHF. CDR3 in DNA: TGTGCCAGCAGTGAGGACAGACAGCGGAGTCAGCCCCAGCATTTT.

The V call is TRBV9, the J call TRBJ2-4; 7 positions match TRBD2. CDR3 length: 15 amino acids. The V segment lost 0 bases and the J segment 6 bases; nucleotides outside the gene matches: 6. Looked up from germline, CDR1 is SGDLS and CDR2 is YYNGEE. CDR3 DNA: TGTGCCAGCAGCGTAGGGGGACTATGGGGAAACATTCAGTACTTC. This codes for CASSVGGLWGNIQYF.

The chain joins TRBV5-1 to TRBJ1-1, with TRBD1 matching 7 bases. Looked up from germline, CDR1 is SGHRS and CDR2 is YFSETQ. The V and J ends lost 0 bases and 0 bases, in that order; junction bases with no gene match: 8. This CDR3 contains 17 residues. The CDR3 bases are TGCGCCAGCAGCTTGGTTGCCAACCAGGGGGTGAACACTGAAGCTTTCTTT. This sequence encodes CASSLVANQGVNTEAFF.

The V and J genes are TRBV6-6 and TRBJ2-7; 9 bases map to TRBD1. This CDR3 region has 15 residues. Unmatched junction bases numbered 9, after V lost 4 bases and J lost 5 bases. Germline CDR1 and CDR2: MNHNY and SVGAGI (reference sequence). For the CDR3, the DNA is TGTGCCAGCAGTTCTTTTGGGACAGGGTCGGACGAGCAGTACTTC. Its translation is CASSSFGTGSDEQYF.

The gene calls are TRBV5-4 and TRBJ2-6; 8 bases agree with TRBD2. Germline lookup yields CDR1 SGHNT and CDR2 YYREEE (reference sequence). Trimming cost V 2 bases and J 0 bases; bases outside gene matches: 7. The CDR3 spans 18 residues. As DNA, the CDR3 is TGTGCCAGCAGCTTTCGGGGGGGCAAGAGCTCTGGGGCCAACGTCCTGACTTTC. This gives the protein CASSFRGGKSSGANVLTF.

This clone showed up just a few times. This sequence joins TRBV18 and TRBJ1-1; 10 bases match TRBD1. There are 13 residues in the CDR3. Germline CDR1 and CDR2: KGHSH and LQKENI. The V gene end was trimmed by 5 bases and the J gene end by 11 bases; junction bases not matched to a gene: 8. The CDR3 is CASSIADRGDAFF. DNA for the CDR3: TGTGCCAGCTCAATCGCGGACAGGGGGGATGCTTTCTTT.

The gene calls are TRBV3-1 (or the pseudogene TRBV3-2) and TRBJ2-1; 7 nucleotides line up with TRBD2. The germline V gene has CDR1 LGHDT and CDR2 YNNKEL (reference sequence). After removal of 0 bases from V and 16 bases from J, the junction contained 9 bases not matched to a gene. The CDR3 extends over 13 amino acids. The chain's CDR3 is CASSQDSGLYNFF. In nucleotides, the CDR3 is TGTGCCAGCAGCCAAGATTCGGGACTATACAACTTCTTC.

CDR3 nucleotides: TGTGCCAGCTCACCCGCGGACAGGGTCAAGACCGGGGAGCTGTTTTTT. Protein: CASSPADRVKTGELFF. The chain combines TRBV18 with TRBJ2-2; 8 nucleotides align to TRBD1. The CDR3 loop spans 16 amino acids. Germline CDR1 is KGHSH and CDR2 is LQKENI. Losses at the gene ends were 3 bases for V and 5 bases for J; bases not matched to a gene: 8.

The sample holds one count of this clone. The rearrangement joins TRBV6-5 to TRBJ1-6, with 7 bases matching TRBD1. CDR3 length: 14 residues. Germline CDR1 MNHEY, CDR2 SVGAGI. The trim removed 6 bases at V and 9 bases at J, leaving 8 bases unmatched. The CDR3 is CASSLDREASPLHF. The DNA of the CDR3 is TGTGCCAGCAGCCTCGACAGGGAAGCTTCACCCCTCCACTTT.

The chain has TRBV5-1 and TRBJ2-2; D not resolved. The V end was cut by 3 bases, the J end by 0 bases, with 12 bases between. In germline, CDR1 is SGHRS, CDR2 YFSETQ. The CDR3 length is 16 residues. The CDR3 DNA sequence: TGCGCCAGCAGCTACTCCTCAGGCCCGAACACCGGGGAGCTGTTTTTT. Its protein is CASSYSSGPNTGELFF.

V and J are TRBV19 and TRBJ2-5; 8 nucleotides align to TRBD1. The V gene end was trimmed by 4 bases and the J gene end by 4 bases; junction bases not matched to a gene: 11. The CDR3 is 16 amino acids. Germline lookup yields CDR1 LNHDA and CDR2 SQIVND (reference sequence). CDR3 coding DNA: TGTGCCAGTAGTACACGGACAGGGATCGGGGCAGAGACCCAGTACTTC. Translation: CASSTRTGIGAETQYF.

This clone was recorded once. CDR3 coding DNA: TGTGCCAGCAGTGAGAGAACTAGCGGATCCTACGAGCAGTACTTC. Protein: CASSERTSGSYEQYF. The rearrangement joins TRBV2 to TRBJ2-7, with 8 bases that match TRBD2. Germline V gene data show CDR1 as SNHLY and CDR2 as FYNNEI. V trimming: 3 bases; J trimming: 1 base; junction bases outside the gene matches: 5. This CDR3 is built from 15 residues.

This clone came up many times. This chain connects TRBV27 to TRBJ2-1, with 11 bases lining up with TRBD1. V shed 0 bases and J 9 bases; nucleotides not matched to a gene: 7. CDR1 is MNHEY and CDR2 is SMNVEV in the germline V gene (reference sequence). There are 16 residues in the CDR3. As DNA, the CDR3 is TGTGCCAGCAGTTTATCTGGACAGGGGGCTCTTGGTGAGCAGTTCTTC. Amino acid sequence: CASSLSGQGALGEQFF.

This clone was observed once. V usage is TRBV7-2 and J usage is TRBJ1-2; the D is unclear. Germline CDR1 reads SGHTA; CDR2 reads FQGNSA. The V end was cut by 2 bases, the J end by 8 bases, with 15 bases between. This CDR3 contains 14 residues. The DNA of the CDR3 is TGTGCCAGCAGCTTAATGATCTCACACAACGGCTACACCTTC. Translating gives CASSLMISHNGYTF. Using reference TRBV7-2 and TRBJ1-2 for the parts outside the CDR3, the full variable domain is GAGVSQSPSNKVTEKGKDVELRCDPISGHTALYWYRQSLGQGLEFLIYFQGNSAPDKSGLPSDRFSAERTGGSVSTLTIQRTQQEDSAVYLCASSLMISHNGYTFGSGTRLTVV.

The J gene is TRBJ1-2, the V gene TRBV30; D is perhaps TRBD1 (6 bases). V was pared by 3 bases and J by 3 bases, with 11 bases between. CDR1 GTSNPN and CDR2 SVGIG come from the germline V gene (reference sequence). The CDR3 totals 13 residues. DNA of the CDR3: TGTGCCTGGAGCCCGGACAGCTACTATGGCTACACCTTC. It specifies CAWSPDSYYGYTF.

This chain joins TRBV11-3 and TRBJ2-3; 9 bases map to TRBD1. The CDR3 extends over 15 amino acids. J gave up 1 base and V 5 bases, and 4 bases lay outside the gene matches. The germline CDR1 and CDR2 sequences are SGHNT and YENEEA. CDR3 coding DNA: TGTGCCAGCAGCGTAAGGACAGGGGGCACAGATACGCAGTATTTT. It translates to CASSVRTGGTDTQYF.

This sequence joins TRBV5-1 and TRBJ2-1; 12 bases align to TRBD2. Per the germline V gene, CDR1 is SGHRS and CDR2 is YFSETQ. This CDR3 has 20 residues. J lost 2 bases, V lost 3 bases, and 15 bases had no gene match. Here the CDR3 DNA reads TGCGCCAGCAGCTATCCGACTAGCGGGAGTGGGCGGTCTACCTACAATGAGCAGTTCTTC. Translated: CASSYPTSGSGRSTYNEQFF.

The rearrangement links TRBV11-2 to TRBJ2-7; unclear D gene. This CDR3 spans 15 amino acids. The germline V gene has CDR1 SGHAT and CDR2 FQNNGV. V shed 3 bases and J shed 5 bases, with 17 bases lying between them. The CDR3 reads CASSFSVVGQDEQYF. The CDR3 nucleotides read TGTGCCAGCAGCTTTTCCGTTGTGGGTCAGGACGAGCAGTACTTC.